The T cell receptor (beta chain) under discussion was sequenced for a study of shared clonotypes between healthy human individuals. Notes on the study in general: Among donors, the sharing of clonotypes was expected to be influenced by sequencing depth.

V dropped 2 bases and J dropped 4; count of bases not matched to a gene: 16. The CDR3 has 18 residues. Germline CDR1 is LGHNT and CDR2 is FRNRAP. The repertoire was sequenced with immunoSEQ multiplex PCR; TCRdb's copy has only in-frame clones and lacks some. The sample has about 490,000 clones; 81% are singletons. This clone was counted a few times. Its matching antigen is unknown. The V and J genes are TRBV12-5 and TRBJ1-1; 7 bases map to TRBD1. The clonotype comes from a woman aged 40 to 50 in good health. Some clones in this sample may be carry-over from other donors' samples. The material sequenced was PBMCs. The CDR3 coding sequence is TGTGCTAGTGGTTTGAACAGGGGCGCCCCCTTCCAGAGCACTGAAGCTTTCTTT. Its protein is CASGLNRGAPFQSTEAFF.